Listed below are T cell receptor beta chains from one sample, sequenced in a study of early T cells in non-severe SARS-CoV-2 infection. TCRdb reprocessed the 5' RACE reads with MiXCR, giving one entry per CDR3 protein. The sample contains about 59,000 distinct CDR3 sequences, about 13% of which appear only once. Sample: whole blood, taken at baseline. These receptors came from an adult who was a healthcare worker with PCR-confirmed SARS-CoV-2 infection or an uninfected control (not recorded which). CDR3s include the opening cysteine and the closing phenylalanine or tryptophan. The size entry is marked missing in some rows and otherwise reads once, few, many or a size class.

V: TRBV24-1
J: TRBJ2-2
size: many
CDR3: CATMSDYTGELFF

V: TRBV4-3
J: TRBJ1-3
size: many
CDR3: CASSQQGPGNTIYF

V: TRBV9
J: TRBJ1-2
size: .
CDR3: CASATLAANYGYTF

V: TRBV6-6
J: TRBJ2-1
size: few
CDR3: CASTGGLLTDEQFF

V: TRBV7-9
J: TRBJ2-1
size: few
CDR3: CASSLTGGPHGEQFF

V: TRBV10-2
J: TRBJ2-7
size: .
CDR3: CASSGLGAYEQYF

V: TRBV6-2/TRBV6-3
J: TRBJ2-1
size: .
CDR3: CASSYSGLAGGNEQFF

V: TRBV7-9
J: TRBJ1-6
size: few
CDR3: CASRAESSYNSPLHF

V: TRBV20-1
J: TRBJ2-5
size: few
CDR3: CSVDKGLAGGNQETQYF

V: TRBV28
J: TRBJ1-5
size: many
CDR3: CASSFGGRFQPQHF